Sequencing of this T cell receptor (beta chain) was carried out in a study of T cells in Graves' hyperthyroidism and ophthalmopathy. This clonotype appeared many times. J was trimmed by 5 bases and V by 6 bases; bases with no gene match: 9. The CDR3 totals 17 residues. Hyperthyroidism patients were newly diagnosed, had disease duration under 2 months, and were aged 18 to 65 years. Fresh peripheral blood, around 10 ml, yielded the PBMCs. Researchers amplified the TCR beta CDR3 regions from RNA transcripts. In the first-round RT-PCR of the TCR CDR3, the HTBI primer set was used. TCRdb re-derived calls from the multiplex PCR reads in MiXCR, one entry per CDR3 protein. Of 90,000 to 120,000 distinct CDR3 sequences listed, roughly 15% are singletons.

This sequence originates from a woman aged 45 to 65 with Graves' hyperthyroidism. The genes are TRBV12-3 or TRBV12-4 and TRBJ2-1; 14 bases align to TRBD2. The sample comprised blood. The CDR3 loop reads CASRSRLAGGPDNEQFF. For the CDR3, the DNA is TGTGCCAGCAGATCCCGACTAGCGGGAGGGCCTGACAATGAGCAGTTCTTC.